This T cell receptor beta chain was sequenced during a study of cytomegalovirus exposure and HLA in healthy donors. Germline V gene data show CDR1 as SGHAT and CDR2 as FQNNGV. The CDR3 is 14 residues long. V lost 1 base, J lost 7 bases, and 14 bases lay in between. Notes on this clone: Its antigen is still unknown.

The PCR was carried out with 60 Vbeta primers and 13 Jbeta primers. Assay used: immunoSEQ multiplex PCR; TCRdb lists only in-frame clones, some missing. The profile shows around 170,000 clones, about 81% of them singletons. Study-wide results and limits: Among TCR beta chains of equal frequency, HLA-associated ones were more clonally expanded in a later analysis.

The sequencing input was PBMCs. J is TRBJ2-7 and V is TRBV11-2; possibly TRBD2 for D (5 bases). The sequence was collected from a woman in her late teens or twenties in good health and CMV-seronegative. In DNA, the CDR3 is TGTGCCAGCAGCTTAGTGTACGGGGAGAAAGAGCAGTACTTC. Protein: CASSLVYGEKEQYF.